The clone carrying this TCR beta chain has more than one count but fewer than ten. All recovered Cohort 3 donors got two negative PCRs, got clearance, or saw symptom resolution. V dropped 4 bases and J dropped 8 bases, with 6 bases sitting between them. The CDR3 is 10 residues long. Germline assignment: CDR1 DFQATT and CDR2 SNEGSKA (reference sequence). The data originate from a study of blood T cell repertoires in COVID-19. Study details: Material from acute and convalescent COVID-19 was sourced from the United States, Italy and Spain.

Measured with immunoSEQ multiplex PCR; TCRdb has only the in-frame clones, and not every one. The sample shows some 150,000 clones, roughly 89% of them seen only once. This sequence was found in a man between 45 and 60 years old who had recovered from COVID-19. This chain connects TRBV20-1 to TRBJ2-1; no firm D call. The sequenced sample was PBMCs or T cells enriched from blood (not recorded which). CDR3: CSATNYEQFF. The DNA for the CDR3 is TGCAGTGCTACGAACTATGAGCAGTTCTTC.